This T cell receptor beta chain was identified during a study of blood T cells in healthy people across ages (dated by TCRdb to the mid-2010s). Regarding the study in general: In model experiments, roughly one uniquely barcoded TCR beta cDNA molecule per two T cells was captured by template switching. To avoid experimental bias, donors of different ages were distributed randomly across sequencing lanes. To track age-related changes in TCR beta repertoire diversity, the study relied on deep sequencing normalized with unique cDNA molecular identifiers. The study analyzed two additional independent replicas of 1 million unique cDNA reads from the same blood draw for two donors, one aged 18 to 30 and one aged 80 or older. Four age groups were formed from the donors: young (average approximately 15 years), middle-aged (less than 40), aged (under 70) and long-lived (roughly 88).

The study at large found these results: Because the CMV infection status of the donors was unknown, age-related changes in expanded clonotypes may potentially have been confounded. The percentage of naive T cells measured by flow cytometry correlated strongly with observed TCR beta diversity. Because profiling used bulk unsorted PBMCs, naive and antigen-experienced compartments could not be compared conclusively. Estimates of total diversity based on one million sequenced T cells were regarded as lower bounds and as underestimates. Compared with the aged group, the long-lived group had more naive CD4+ T cells, fewer expanded clones and increased TCR diversity, a pattern suggesting age selection. Observed TCR beta diversity per million T cells fell roughly linearly with age, and a significant reduction was already apparent by age around 40.

Donors were under 40 systemically healthy Caucasian individuals from Russia aged 6 to 90 years. Each donor gave about 11 milliliters of peripheral blood, drawn into EDTA-treated Vacutainer tubes. Ficoll-Paque density-gradient centrifugation was used to isolate PBMCs, with at least 6.5 million per sample. Trizol reagent was used to extract total RNA from the PBMCs, yielding at least 5.5 micrograms per sample. The percentages of naive CD45RAhigh/CD27high T cells were determined by flow cytometry on a PBMC aliquot from every donor. Notes on this clonotype: No cognate antigen has been identified for it. Nothing much larger sits one base from this clone, and base qualities are not available.

The method was 5' RACE. The sequencer listed for this sample is Illumina HiSeq 2500. The second PCR ran for about 7 to 11 cycles and used a J-beta primer mix along with a sample-barcoded 5' primer. A template-switch 5' adaptor carrying 12 random nucleotides introduced a unique molecular identifier onto each TCR beta cDNA molecule. At least 2.5 million CDR3-containing paired-end reads were obtained from each sample. First-strand cDNA synthesis was performed from all RNA using the Mint cDNA synthesis kit, with priming by a TRBC-specific oligonucleotide. All cDNA was treated with uracil-DNA glycosylase and then went through a first 18-cycle PCR with the universal primers M1SS and BC2_uni_R. Per the authors' processing: Normalization of each sample was performed by random selection of 1 million high-quality reads, each carrying a distinct molecular identifier. Reads with shared molecular identifiers were discarded instead of being binned into consensus sequences. MiTCR, run with a Q25 quality threshold and the strictest error-elimination algorithm, handled CDR3 identification, clonotype clustering and error correction. A nonparametric unseen species model with Euler transformation was used to estimate lower-bound total TCR beta diversity. TCRdb reworked the public reads: Q25 trimming with fastp, MiXCR clone assembly, productive beta chains retained. Each entry is one CDR3 protein sequence, shown with its most common DNA and genes. The V and J calls were determined by TCRdb, not by the authors. This sample gives around 970,000 distinct CDR3 sequences in total; 45% to 60% of them show up just once. The top ten clonotypes cover 20% to 25% of the sample.

The sample consisted of blood. The clonotype comes from a woman in her fifties or sixties in good health.

Here is the DNA: TGTGCCAGCAGTCCAAGGGCAGGGGCGCAAGAGACCCAGTACTTC. Translated, this gives CASSPRAGAQETQYF. Recombination connected TRBV6-1 to TRBJ2-5; perhaps TRBD1 is the D gene, with 6 bases matching. CDR3 length: 15 amino acids, cysteine to phenylalanine. The kept DNA is CDR3 alone, 45 bases in frame from the first base. The germline V gene yields MNHNS for CDR1 and SASEGT for CDR2. V was cut back by 5 bases and J by 2 bases, leaving a gap of 15 bases between them.